Below, 16 T cell receptor beta chains from the same sample are listed, as sequenced in a study of tumor-infiltrating lymphocytes in oesophageal squamous cell carcinoma. One entry per CDR3 protein results from TCRdb running MiXCR on the PCR reads. The sample shows 9,500 or so distinct CDR3 sequences, roughly three fifths of them seen only once. Material for sequencing was esophageal tumor tissue. The receptors stem from a male donor with esophageal squamous cell carcinoma.

The rearrangement uses TRBV5-1 and TRBJ2-7, with 9 bases fitting TRBD2. TRBJ2-5 explains the end of the DNA better; the J call may be wrong. Germline V gene lookup returns CDR1 SGHRS and CDR2 YFSETQ. The CDR3 runs to 14 residues. The CDR3 DNA is TGCGCCAGCAGCTTGGTAGCGGGGGAGGAGACCCAGTACTTC. It translates to CASSLVAGEETQYF.

Only a few counts were recorded for this clonotype. The chain employs TRBV7-2 and TRBJ2-1; 11 nucleotides agree with TRBD2. Trimming cost V 2 bases and J 4 bases; bases outside gene matches: 7. The CDR3 loop spans 17 amino acids. The germline V gene encodes CDR1 SGHTA and CDR2 FQGNSA. As DNA, the CDR3 is TGTGCCAGCAGCTTAAGGCTAGCGGGAGGTGATTACAATGAGCAGTTCTTC. This codes for CASSLRLAGGDYNEQFF.

The rearrangement joins TRBV20-1 to TRBJ2-1; D is perhaps TRBD2 (6 bases). The ends were cut back, 5 bases at V and 2 bases at J, with 13 bases in the middle. This CDR3 is built from 14 residues. Germline assignment: CDR1 DFQATT and CDR2 SNEGSKA (reference sequence). The CDR3 region is CSAPAGPTYNEQFF. DNA for the CDR3: TGCAGTGCTCCAGCGGGTCCAACCTACAATGAGCAGTTCTTC.

V usage is TRBV6-6 and J usage is TRBJ2-7, with D possibly matching TRBD2 (6 bases). Between the trimmed V and J ends, which lost 2 bases and 3 bases, there was a span of 14 bases. The germline V gene encodes CDR1 MNHNY and CDR2 SVGAGI (reference sequence). This CDR3 region has 15 residues. The CDR3 protein is CASSYDDGSGYEQYF. For the CDR3, the DNA is TGTGCCAGCAGTTACGATGACGGGAGCGGCTACGAGCAGTACTTC.

This chain uses TRBV6-6 with TRBJ2-1; TRBD1 matches 8 bases. The assigned J gene may be wrong: the sequence end matches TRBJ2-7 better. Looked up from germline, CDR1 is MNHNY and CDR2 is SVGAGI (reference sequence). This CDR3 region has 14 residues. The DNA of the CDR3 is TGTGCCAGCAAAGTCGACAGGGGTAGAGAGGAGCAGTACTTC. Residues: CASKVDRGREEQYF.

The chain combines TRBV6-8 with TRBJ2-1, with D maybe TRBD1 (5 bases). The J call may be faulty, since TRBJ2-7 better matches the DNA end. Germline CDR1 is MNHGY and CDR2 is SAAAGT. CDR3 size: 14 residues. CDR3 in amino acids: CASSQGLLGYEQYF. DNA of the CDR3: TGTGCCAGCAGTCAGGGCCTTCTGGGATACGAGCAGTACTTC.

Points on this clonotype: The missing conserved phenylalanine or tryptophan at the end of this CDR3 makes a read error likely. The DNA is left out, because the CDR3 cannot be placed on it with certainty; the CDR3 is given as TCRdb lists it. The chain has TRBV7-2 and TRBJ2-7; the table gives TRBD1 as D, unverified against the DNA. The CDR3 is 19 residues long, counting both termini. Germline CDR1 is SGHTA and CDR2 is FQGNSA. The CDR3 region is CASSLERQRPRGNEQFFGS.

V usage is TRBV7-3 and J usage is TRBJ2-5; TRBD1 matches 8 bases. The DNA end is more similar to TRBJ2-1, so the J call may be wrong. The CDR3 is made up of 12 amino acids. Germline V gene data show CDR1 as SGHTA and CDR2 as FQGTGA. The DNA for the CDR3 is TGTGCCAGCAGCTTACGGACAGGGATGCAGTTCTTC. Its translation is CASSLRTGMQFF.

This clonotype is judged medium-sized. The V call is TRBV7-9, the J call TRBJ1-2; D ambiguous. The CDR3 has 13 residues. V gave up 1 base and J gave up 8 bases, with 11 bases separating them. Germline loops: CDR1 SEHNR, CDR2 FQNEAQ (reference sequence). The CDR3 protein is CASSLDYGSGYTF. CDR3 coding DNA: TGTGCCAGCAGCTTAGACTACGGGAGCGGCTACACCTTC.

The chain links TRBV7-9 to TRBJ1-2, with 7 bases identical to TRBD1. J gave up 2 bases and V 4 bases, and 4 bases lay outside the gene matches. There are 14 residues in the CDR3. CDR1 and CDR2 from the germline V gene are SEHNR and FQNEAQ (reference sequence). CDR3 sequence: CASSYLTGNYGYTF. In nucleotides, the CDR3 is TGTGCCAGCAGCTATCTGACAGGGAACTATGGCTACACCTTC.

This rearrangement joins TRBV27 to TRBJ1-1, with 9 bases lining up with TRBD1. Per the germline V gene, CDR1 is MNHEY and CDR2 is SMNVEV (reference sequence). This CDR3 has 14 residues. V lost 5 bases and J lost 5; bases outside the gene matches: 6. Here the CDR3 reads CASSHRGQRTEAFF. The CDR3 DNA is TGTGCCAGCAGTCACAGGGGGCAGCGAACTGAAGCTTTCTTT.

This clonotype has a count of ten or more. The chain combines TRBV5-1 with TRBJ2-4; D is undetermined. V was cut by 4 bases and J by 8 bases, with 16 bases left in between. CDR1 is SGHRS, CDR2 YFSETQ, per germline. CDR3 length: 14 residues. CDR3 coding DNA: TGCGCCAGCAGCAACCGAGGAAGCTGGGACATTCAGTACTTC. Its protein is CASSNRGSWDIQYF. Using reference TRBV5-1 and TRBJ2-4 for the parts outside the CDR3, the full variable domain is KAGVTQTPRYLIKTRGQQVTLSCSPISGHRSVSWYQQTPGQGLQFLFEYFSETQRNKGNFPGRFSGRQFSNSRSEMNVSTLELGDSALYLCASSNRGSWDIQYFGAGTRLSVL.

Ten or more counts support this clonotype. The V gene is TRBV10-3, the J gene TRBJ2-5, with 16 bases lining up with TRBD2. With V trimmed by 3 bases and J by 5 bases, 6 bases remained unmatched. The CDR3 is 17 residues long. Germline V gene data show CDR1 as ENHRY and CDR2 as SYGVKD. The CDR3 region is CAISDGTSGRAGETQYF. The CDR3 nucleotides are TGTGCCATCAGTGATGGGACTAGCGGGAGGGCCGGCGAGACCCAGTACTTC.

The genes are TRBV7-6 and TRBJ2-1; 10 bases are a match to TRBD1. The CDR3 totals 15 residues. The V and J ends lost 5 bases and 4 bases, in that order; junction bases with no gene match: 5. Germline values: CDR1 SGHVS, CDR2 FNYEAQ. The CDR3 sequence is CASSKRDRGYNEQFF. The CDR3 DNA reads TGTGCCAGCAGCAAACGGGACAGGGGTTACAATGAGCAGTTCTTC.

The gene calls are TRBV10-2 and TRBJ1-1; no reliable D call. CDR1 and CDR2 from the germline V gene are WSHSY and SAAADI. V dropped 4 bases and J dropped 1 base, with 7 bases sitting between them. The CDR3 runs 13 residues. In DNA, the CDR3 is TGCGCCAGCAGTGGGTCAGCGAACACTGAAGCTTTCTTT. Translating it yields CASSGSANTEAFF.

By share, this clonotype ranks as large (0.1 to 1%). The V and J genes are TRBV7-2 and TRBJ2-7; D is unresolved. The CDR3 is 12 residues long. The germline V gene has CDR1 SGHTA and CDR2 FQGNSA. Trimming took off 1 base at V and 4 bases at J, with 5 bases between the two ends. CDR3 in amino acids: CASSLGQYEQYF. The CDR3 bases are TGTGCCAGCAGCTTAGGGCAATACGAGCAGTACTTC.